Below, one T cell receptor (beta chain) is given with its context. Its target antigen remains unknown. Base qualities are missing; no much larger clone stands one base away. Ends trimmed: V by 7 bases, J by 5 bases; bases unmatched to a gene: 11. There are 15 amino acids in the CDR3, from cysteine to phenylalanine inclusive. CDR3 DNA only is kept here, 45 bases in frame from base 1. Taken from the germline V gene, the CDR1 and CDR2 loops are SNHLY and FYNNEI. The trial excluded patients who had a history of autoimmune disease or were on systemic immunosuppression. In every dose cohort, peripheral blood was drawn for TCR sequencing at baseline, cycle 4 day 1, and cycle 7 day 1. Samples were obtained from an open-label, multicenter, first-in-human phase I dose-escalation trial of ivuxolimab. Adults with locally advanced or metastatic melanoma, renal cell, hepatocellular, or head and neck squamous cell carcinoma were enrolled in the trial. Before TCR sequencing, CD4+ T cells and CD8+ T cells were sorted from peripheral blood as separate populations.

The record originates from a study of OX40 agonist ivuxolimab in advanced cancers. With regard to the full study: Ivuxolimab, which targeted the costimulatory receptor OX40 (CD134), was an agonistic, fully human IgG2 monoclonal antibody. Of the approximately 50 dose-escalation patients, hepatocellular carcinoma was present in about 20, melanoma in approximately 15, renal cell carcinoma in 9 and head and neck cancer in 9. Intravenous ivuxolimab was administered to patients every 2 weeks at six dose levels: 0.01, 0.1, 0.3, 1.5, 3 and 10 mg/kg. Partial responses were achieved by three dose-escalation patients, of whom one had hepatocellular carcinoma and two had cutaneous melanoma. In the dose-escalation cohort, 70% to 90% of patients were male, and the mean age was roughly 60 years with a range of roughly 20 to 80. Patients were allowed to have had prior anti-PD-1, anti-PD-L1 or anti-CTLA-4 therapy, and approximately 40% of the dose-escalation patients had been treated with checkpoint inhibitors. The paper covers the monotherapy dose-escalation part of the phase I ivuxolimab trial, which included N ≈ 54 patients. Peripheral TCRbeta sequencing was intended to test whether TCR sequence diversity was altered and clonal T-cell expansion was caused by ivuxolimab.

For sequencing of the TCRbeta CDR3 region, genomic DNA was extracted from the sorted cells. The immunoSEQ Assay was used for sequencing of TCRbeta CDR3 regions. TCRdb holds this immuneACCESS table with in-frame rearrangements only. Some clones are missing; in checked studies, unresolved V genes explain under half, and the rest has no known cause. This sample holds roughly 20,000 clones; around 87% were observed only once. The ten largest clones represent around 15% of the sample. Broad study findings and their caveats: Antigen specificity was not determined for the clonally expanded peripheral T cells. Low levels of normalized T-cell clonal expansion were also shown by some nonresponding patients. In the 0.1-3.0 mg/kg groups, partial responders were among the patients with the lowest normalized peripheral clonal expansion, particularly in CD8+ T cells. At doses from 0.1 to 3.0 mg/kg, clonal expansion was seen in both CD4+ and CD8+ blood T cells between baseline and week 6. After ivuxolimab, expanded clones were on average more numerous among CD8+ T cells than among CD4+ T cells.

The sample here was CD4+ or CD8+ T cells sorted from blood, taken in a trial of the OX40 agonist ivuxolimab. This TCR came from an adult with an advanced solid tumor such as melanoma, head and neck, liver or kidney cancer. The sequence links TRBV2 to TRBJ2-3, with 8 bases aligning to TRBD2. The base sequence is TGTGCCAGCAAAACTTCGGGGGGGCCCATAGATACGCAGTATTTT. Its protein is CASKTSGGPIDTQYF. The CDR3 plus the reference TRBV2 and TRBJ2-3 genes for the other parts give the full variable domain: EPEVTQTPSHQVTQMGQEVILRCVPISNHLYFYWYRQILGQKVEFLVSFYNNEISEKSEIFDDQFSVERPDGSNFTLKIRSTKLEDSAMYFCASKTSGGPIDTQYFGPGTRLTVL.